Described below is a single T cell receptor (beta chain) sequence and its context. These data come from a study of radiotherapy plus CTLA-4 blockade in lung cancer. Overall study: Patients showed objective responses in under 20% of cases and disease control in less than 35%.

Germline values: CDR1 SGHRS, CDR2 YFSETQ. Trimming cost V 0 bases and J 3 bases, with 7 bases left between them. The CDR3 has 13 residues. Here immunoSEQ multiplex PCR was the method, and the copy in TCRdb shows in-frame clones only, minus some. This table holds some 48,000 clones, approximately 86% found once. The sample consisted of peripheral blood, taken from a patient treated with radiotherapy plus ipilimumab. The genes are TRBV5-1 and TRBJ2-7; unclear D gene. The receptor comes from a human donor with non-small cell lung cancer that progressed on radiotherapy plus ipilimumab. Some clones in this sample may be carry-over from other donors' samples. Here the CDR3 DNA reads TGCGCCAGCAGCTTGGACAAAATCTACGAGCAGTACTTC. Amino acids: CASSLDKIYEQYF.